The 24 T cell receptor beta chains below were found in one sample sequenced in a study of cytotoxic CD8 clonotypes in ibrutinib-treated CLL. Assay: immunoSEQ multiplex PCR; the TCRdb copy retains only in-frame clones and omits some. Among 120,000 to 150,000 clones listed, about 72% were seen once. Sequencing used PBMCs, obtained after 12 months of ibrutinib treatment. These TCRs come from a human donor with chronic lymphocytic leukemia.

The CDR3 bases are TGTGCCAGCAGCTTACGCGGACTAGCCTACGAGCAGTACTTC. It specifies CASSLRGLAYEQYF. V and J are TRBV5-4 and TRBJ2-7; TRBD2 aligns across 7 bases. V was pared by 2 bases and J by 2 bases, with 4 bases of the junction left unmatched. CDR3 length: 14 amino acids. Germline-derived CDR1 and CDR2 are SGHNT and YYREEE (reference sequence). Based on the CDR3 plus reference TRBV5-4 and TRBJ2-7, the full variable domain is ETGVTQSPTHLIKTRGQQVTLRCSSQSGHNTVSWYQQALGQGPQFIFQYYREEENGRGNFPPRFSGLQFPNYSSELNVNALELDDSALYLCASSLRGLAYEQYFGPGTRLTVT.

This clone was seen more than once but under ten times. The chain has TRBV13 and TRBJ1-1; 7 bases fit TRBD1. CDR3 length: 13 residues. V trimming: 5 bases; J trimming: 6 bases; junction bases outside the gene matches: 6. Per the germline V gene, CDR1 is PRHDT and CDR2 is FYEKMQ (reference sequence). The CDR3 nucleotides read TGTGCCAGCAGCCCTACAGGGGTTGCTGAAGCTTTCTTT. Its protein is CASSPTGVAEAFF.

CDR3 in amino acids: CASSFEGGNQPQHF. CDR3 sequence (DNA): TGTGCCAGCAGCTTCGAGGGGGGCAATCAGCCCCAGCATTTT. The J gene is TRBJ1-5, the V gene TRBV5-4; possibly TRBD1 for D (6 bases). Germline CDR1 reads SGHNT; CDR2 reads YYREEE (reference sequence). The CDR3 length is 14 residues. Between the trimmed V and J ends, which lost 2 bases and 2 bases, there was a span of 8 bases.

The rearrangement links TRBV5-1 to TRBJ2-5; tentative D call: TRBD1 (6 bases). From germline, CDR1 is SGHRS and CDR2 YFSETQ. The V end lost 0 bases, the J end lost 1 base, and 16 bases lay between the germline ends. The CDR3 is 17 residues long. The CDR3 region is CASSLEAGANPQETQYF. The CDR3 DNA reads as TGCGCCAGCAGCTTGGAGGCAGGGGCGAATCCCCAAGAGACCCAGTACTTC.

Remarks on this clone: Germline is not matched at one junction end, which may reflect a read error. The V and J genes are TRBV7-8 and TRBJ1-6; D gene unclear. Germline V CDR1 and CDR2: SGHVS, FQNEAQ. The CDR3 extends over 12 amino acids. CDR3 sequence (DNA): TGTGCCAGCAGGTCCCCAGTGACACCCCTCTACTTT. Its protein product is CASRSPVTPLYF. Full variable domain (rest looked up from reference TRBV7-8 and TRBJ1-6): GAGVSQSPRYKVAKRGQDVALRCDPISGHVSLFWYQQALGQGPEFLTYFQNEAQLDKSGLPSDRFFAERPEGSVSTLKIQRTQQEDSAVYLCASRSPVTPLYFGNGTRLTVT.

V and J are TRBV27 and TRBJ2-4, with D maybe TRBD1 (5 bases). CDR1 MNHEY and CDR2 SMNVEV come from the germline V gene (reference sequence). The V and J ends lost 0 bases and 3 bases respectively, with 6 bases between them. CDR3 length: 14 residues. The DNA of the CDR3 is TGTGCCAGCAGTTTATCAGGGGTCAAAAACATTCAGTACTTC. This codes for CASSLSGVKNIQYF.

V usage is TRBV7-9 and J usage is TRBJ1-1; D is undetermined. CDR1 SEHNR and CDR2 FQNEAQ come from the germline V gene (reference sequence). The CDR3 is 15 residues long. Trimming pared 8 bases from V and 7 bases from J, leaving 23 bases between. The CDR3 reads CASLSAESIFGEAFF. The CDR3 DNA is TGTGCCAGCCTCTCGGCAGAGTCTATCTTCGGTGAAGCTTTCTTT.

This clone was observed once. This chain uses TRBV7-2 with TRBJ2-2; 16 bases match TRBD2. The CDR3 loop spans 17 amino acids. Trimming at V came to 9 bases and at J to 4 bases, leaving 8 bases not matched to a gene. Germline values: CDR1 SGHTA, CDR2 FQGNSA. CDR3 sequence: CASPRGTSGRVTGELFF. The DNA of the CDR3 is TGTGCCAGTCCGCGGGGGACTAGCGGGAGGGTCACCGGGGAGCTGTTTTTT.

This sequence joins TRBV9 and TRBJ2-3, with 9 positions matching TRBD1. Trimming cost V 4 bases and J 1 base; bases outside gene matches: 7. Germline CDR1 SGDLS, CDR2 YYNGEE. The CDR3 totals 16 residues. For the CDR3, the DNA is TGTGCCAGCAGCTTTCGACAGGGGGGAGGCACAGATACGCAGTATTTT. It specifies CASSFRQGGGTDTQYF.

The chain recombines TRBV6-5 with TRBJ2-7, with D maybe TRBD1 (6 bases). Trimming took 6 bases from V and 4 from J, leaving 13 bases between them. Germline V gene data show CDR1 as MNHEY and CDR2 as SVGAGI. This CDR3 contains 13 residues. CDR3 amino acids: CASSRTDLYEQYF. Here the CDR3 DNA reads TGTGCCAGCAGCAGGACAGACCTTTACGAGCAGTACTTC.

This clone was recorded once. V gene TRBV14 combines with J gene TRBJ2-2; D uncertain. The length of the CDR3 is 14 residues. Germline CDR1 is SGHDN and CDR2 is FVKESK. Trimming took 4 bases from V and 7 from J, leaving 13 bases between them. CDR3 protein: CASSRLRIGGELFF. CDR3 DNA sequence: TGTGCCAGCAGCCGCCTCCGGATCGGCGGGGAGCTGTTTTTT. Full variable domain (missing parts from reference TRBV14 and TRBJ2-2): EAGVTQFPSHSVIEKGQTVTLRCDPISGHDNLYWYRRVMGKEIKFLLHFVKESKQDESGMPNNRFLAERTGGTYSTLKVQPAELEDSGVYFCASSRLRIGGELFFGEGSRLTVL.

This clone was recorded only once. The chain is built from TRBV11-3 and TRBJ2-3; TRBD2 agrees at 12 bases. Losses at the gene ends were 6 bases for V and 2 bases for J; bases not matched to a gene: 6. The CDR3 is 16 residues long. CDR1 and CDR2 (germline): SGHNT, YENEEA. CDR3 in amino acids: CASRQGLAGITDTQYF. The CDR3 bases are TGTGCCAGCAGACAAGGACTAGCGGGGATCACAGATACGCAGTATTTT. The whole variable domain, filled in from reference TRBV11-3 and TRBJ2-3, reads EAGVVQSPRYKIIEKKQPVAFWCNPISGHNTLYWYLQNLGQGPELLIRYENEEAVDDSQLPKDRFSAERLKGVDSTLKIQPAELGDSAVYLCASRQGLAGITDTQYFGPGTRLTVL.

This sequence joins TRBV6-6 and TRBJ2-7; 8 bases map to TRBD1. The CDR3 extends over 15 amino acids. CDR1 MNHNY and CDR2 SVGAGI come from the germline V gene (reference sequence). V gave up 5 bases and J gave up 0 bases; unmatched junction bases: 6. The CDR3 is CASSLLGQGSYEQYF. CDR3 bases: TGTGCCAGCAGTCTCCTCGGACAGGGCTCCTACGAGCAGTACTTC.

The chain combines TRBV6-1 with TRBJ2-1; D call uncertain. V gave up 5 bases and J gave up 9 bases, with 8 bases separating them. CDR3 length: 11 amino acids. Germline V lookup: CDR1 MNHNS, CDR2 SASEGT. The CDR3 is CASSSPIEQFF. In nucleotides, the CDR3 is TGTGCCAGCAGTTCCCCGATTGAGCAGTTCTTC.

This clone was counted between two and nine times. In DNA, the CDR3 is TGTGCCAGCACAGGGTGGGGGAGGGGGGATACGCAGTATTTT. Translated, it gives CASTGWGRGDTQYF. This sequence joins TRBV6-8 and TRBJ2-3, with a tentative D call TRBD2 (7 bases). The CDR3 is 14 residues long. The ends were cut back, 7 bases at V and 6 bases at J, with 17 bases in the middle. Per the germline V gene, CDR1 is MNHGY and CDR2 is SAAAGT.

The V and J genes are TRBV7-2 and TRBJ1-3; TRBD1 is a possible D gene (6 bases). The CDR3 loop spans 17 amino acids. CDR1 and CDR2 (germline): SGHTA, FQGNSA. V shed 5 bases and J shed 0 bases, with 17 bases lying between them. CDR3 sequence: CASSPQSTGGSGNTIYF. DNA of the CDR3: TGTGCCAGCAGCCCCCAATCGACAGGAGGCTCTGGAAACACCATATATTTT.

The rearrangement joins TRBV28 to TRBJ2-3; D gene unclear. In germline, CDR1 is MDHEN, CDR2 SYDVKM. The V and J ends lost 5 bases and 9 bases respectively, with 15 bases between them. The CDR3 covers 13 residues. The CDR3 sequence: CASSPRFSATQYF. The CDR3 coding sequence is TGTGCCAGCAGTCCCCGTTTTTCAGCGACGCAGTATTTT.

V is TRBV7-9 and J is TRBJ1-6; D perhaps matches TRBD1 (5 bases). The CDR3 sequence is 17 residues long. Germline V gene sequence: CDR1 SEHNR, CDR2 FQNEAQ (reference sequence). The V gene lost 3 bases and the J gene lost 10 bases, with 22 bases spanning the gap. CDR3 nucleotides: TGTGCCAGCAGCTTGCCACCCTCGGGGCAGGGTCGGTCACCCCTCCACTTT. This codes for CASSLPPSGQGRSPLHF. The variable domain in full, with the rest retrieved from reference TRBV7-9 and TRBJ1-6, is DTGVSQNPRHKITKRGQNVTFRCDPISEHNRLYWYRQTLGQGPEFLTYFQNEAQLEKSRLLSDRFSAERPKGSFSTLEIQRTEQGDSAMYLCASSLPPSGQGRSPLHFGNGTRLTVT.

The CDR3, as DNA: TGCGCCACCGGAATCTCGGGGCCCCAGCATTTT. It codes for CATGISGPQHF. The chain couples TRBV10-2 to TRBJ1-5, with D hard to call. There are 11 residues in the CDR3. Trimming pared 10 bases from V and 9 bases from J, leaving 13 bases between. The V gene's germline CDR1 is WSHSY and CDR2 SAAADI.

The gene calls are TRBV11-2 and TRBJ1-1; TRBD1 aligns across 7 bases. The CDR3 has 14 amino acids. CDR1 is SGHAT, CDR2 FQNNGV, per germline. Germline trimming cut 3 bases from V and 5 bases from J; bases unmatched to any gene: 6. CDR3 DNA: TGTGCCAGCAGCTTCTCAGGGGGTAGGACTGAAGCTTTCTTT. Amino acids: CASSFSGGRTEAFF.

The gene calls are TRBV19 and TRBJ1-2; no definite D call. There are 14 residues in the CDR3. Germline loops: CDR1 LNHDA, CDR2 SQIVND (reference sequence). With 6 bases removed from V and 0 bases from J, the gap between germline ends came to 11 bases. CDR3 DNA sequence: TGTGCCAGTAGGTCGGATGCAGCTAACTATGGCTACACCTTC. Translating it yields CASRSDAANYGYTF.

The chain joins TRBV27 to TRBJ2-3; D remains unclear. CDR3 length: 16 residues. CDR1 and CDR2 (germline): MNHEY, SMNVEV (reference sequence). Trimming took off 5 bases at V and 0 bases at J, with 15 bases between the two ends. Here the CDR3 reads CASSPTRLSSTDTQYF. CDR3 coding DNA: TGTGCCAGCAGTCCTACGCGGCTTTCTAGCACAGATACGCAGTATTTT.

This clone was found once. CDR3 nucleotide sequence: TGTGCCAGCAGCGGAGGAGCGGGAGGGTTATACAATGAGCAGTTCTTC. Translation gives CASSGGAGGLYNEQFF. The chain links TRBV11-3 to TRBJ2-1; TRBD2 matches at 10 bases. The CDR3 consists of 16 residues. The germline gives CDR1 SGHNT, CDR2 YENEEA. Unmatched junction bases numbered 8, after V lost 5 bases and J lost 4 bases.

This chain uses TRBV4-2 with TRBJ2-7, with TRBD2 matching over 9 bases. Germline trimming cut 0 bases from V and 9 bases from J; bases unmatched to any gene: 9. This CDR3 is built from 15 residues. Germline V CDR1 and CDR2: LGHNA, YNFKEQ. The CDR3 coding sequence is TGTGCCAGCAGCCAAGAGCGGGAGGGCCCATTCGGGCAGTACTTC. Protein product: CASSQEREGPFGQYF.